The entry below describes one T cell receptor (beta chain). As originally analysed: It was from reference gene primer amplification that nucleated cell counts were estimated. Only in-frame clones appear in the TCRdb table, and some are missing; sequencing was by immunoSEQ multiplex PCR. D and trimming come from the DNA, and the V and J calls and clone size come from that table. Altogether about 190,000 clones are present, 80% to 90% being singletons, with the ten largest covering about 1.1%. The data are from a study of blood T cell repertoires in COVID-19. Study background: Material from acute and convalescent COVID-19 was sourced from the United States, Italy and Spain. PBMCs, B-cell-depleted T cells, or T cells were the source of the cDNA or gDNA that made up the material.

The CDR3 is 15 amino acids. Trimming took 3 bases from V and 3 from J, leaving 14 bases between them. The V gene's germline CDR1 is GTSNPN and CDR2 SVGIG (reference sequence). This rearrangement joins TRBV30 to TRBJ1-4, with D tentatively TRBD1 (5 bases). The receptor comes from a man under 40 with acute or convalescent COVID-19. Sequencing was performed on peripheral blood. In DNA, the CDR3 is TGTGCCTGGAGAAAGGGCAGGGCGCCTAATGAAAAACTGTTTTTT. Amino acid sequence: CAWRKGRAPNEKLFF.